The rows below give T cell receptor beta chains drawn from one sample of a study of T cell repertoires in cytomegalovirus infection. These receptors have no known antigen. TCRdb re-called the reads with MiXCR, one entry per CDR3 protein. The sample shows some 700,000 distinct CDR3 sequences, around 30% of them seen only once. This specimen consisted of cultured PBMCs, obtained from culture after CMV antigen stimulation. These receptors originate from a human donor in good health (CMV status not recorded). Some clones in this sample may be carry-over from other donors' samples. CDR3s include the opening cysteine and the closing phenylalanine or tryptophan. A D gene is named only where the DNA matches it firmly. Size values are once, few and many counts, or a class for expanded clones, and some rows have none.

size: .; J: TRBJ1-3; V: TRBV12-3/TRBV12-4; D: .; DNA: TGTGCCAGCAGTTTATTCATAAGCTCTGGAAACACCATATATTTT; CDR3: CASSLFISSGNTIYF
size: .; J: TRBJ2-7; V: TRBV20-1; D: .; DNA: TGCAGTGCTAGAGATCTCCAGGCGGGCTCCTACGAGCAGTACTTC; CDR3: CSARDLQAGSYEQYF
size: .; J: TRBJ2-3; V: TRBV29-1; D: .; DNA: TGCAGCGTTGAAGCGGGGGTAATCACAGATACGCAGTATTTT; CDR3: CSVEAGVITDTQYF
size: few; J: TRBJ2-2; V: TRBV30; D: TRBD2; DNA: TGTGCCTTTAGCGGGAGGGCGAGAACCGGGGAGCTGTTTTTT; CDR3: CAFSGRARTGELFF
size: .; J: TRBJ1-4; V: TRBV4-3; D: TRBD1; DNA: TGCGCCAGCAGCGAAAATTGGGACAGGGGTGAAAAACTGTTTTTT; CDR3: CASSENWDRGEKLFF
size: .; J: TRBJ1-5; V: TRBV6-5; D: .; DNA: TGTGCCAGCAGTAGAGCCGGGGATCAGCCCCAGCATTTT; CDR3: CASSRAGDQPQHF
size: .; J: TRBJ1-2; V: TRBV18; D: .; DNA: TGTGCCAGCTCACCAGGACTGGACGGCTATGGCTACACCTTC; CDR3: CASSPGLDGYGYTF
size: .; J: TRBJ2-7; V: TRBV4-3; D: TRBD2; DNA: TGCGCCAGCAGCCAGGACCCGGGACTAGCGGGCTACGAGCAGTACTTC; CDR3: CASSQDPGLAGYEQYF
size: .; J: TRBJ1-1; V: TRBV7-8; D: .; DNA: TGTGCCAGCAGCTCCAACAGGGTGGGCGTATTCTTT; CDR3: CASSSNRVGVFF
size: few; J: TRBJ2-7; V: TRBV7-2; D: .; DNA: TGTGCCAGCACCCGCCCCGGCGCCTACGAGCAGTACTTC; CDR3: CASTRPGAYEQYF
size: .; J: TRBJ1-6; V: TRBV15; D: TRBD1; DNA: TGTGCCACCAGCGGGTCACAGGGGAGAGGAGTTGGACCCCTCCACTTT; CDR3: CATSGSQGRGVGPLHF
size: .; J: TRBJ2-5; V: TRBV7-2; D: .; DNA: TGTGCCAGCAGCCAGCCGGGGGGCGCGGGGACCCAGTACTTC; CDR3: CASSQPGGAGTQYF
size: few; J: TRBJ1-3; V: TRBV11-3; D: .; DNA: TGTGCCAGCAGCTTAGCCCAAGTTCCCCTCGTCCTTTCCTCTGGAAACACCATATATTTT; CDR3: CASSLAQVPLVLSSGNTIYF
size: .; J: TRBJ2-7; V: TRBV5-1; D: .; DNA: TGCGCCAGCAGCTTGGTCCTGGGCGGGTCTTCCTACGAGCAGTACTTC; CDR3: CASSLVLGGSSYEQYF
size: .; J: TRBJ2-3; V: TRBV6-2/TRBV6-3; D: TRBD2; DNA: TGTGCCAGCAGACGCCCCCCGGGACTAGCGACAGATACGCAGTATTTT; CDR3: CASRRPPGLATDTQYF
size: many; J: TRBJ1-5; V: TRBV7-2; D: .; DNA: TGTGCCAGCAGCTTCACAGGGAGTCGGCAGCCCCAGCATTTT; CDR3: CASSFTGSRQPQHF
size: few; J: TRBJ1-5; V: TRBV10-3; D: .; DNA: TGTGCCAGCCAGGGAAATAATCAGCCCCAGCATTTT; CDR3: CASQGNNQPQHF
size: many; J: TRBJ2-3; V: TRBV7-2; D: TRBD2; DNA: TGTGCCAGCCCCCGGCAGACTAGCGGGACGCATACGCAGTATTTT; CDR3: CASPRQTSGTHTQYF
size: few; J: TRBJ2-4; V: TRBV20-1; D: .; DNA: TGCAGTGCTAGAGAGGTTGCCAAAAACATTCAGTACTTC; CDR3: CSAREVAKNIQYF
size: .; J: TRBJ2-5; V: TRBV10-3; D: TRBD2; DNA: TGTGCCGGAAGAGCGGGAGGGGGCGAGACCCAGTACTTC; CDR3: CAGRAGGGETQYF
size: .; J: TRBJ1-4; V: TRBV10-3; D: TRBD1; DNA: TGTGCCACCAAGACAGGGGGTGAAAAACTGTTTTTT; CDR3: CATKTGGEKLFF
size: many; J: TRBJ2-5; V: TRBV7-6; D: .; DNA: TGTGCCAGCAGCTTCCCAGTTACTGAGAGGACCCAGTACTTC; CDR3: CASSFPVTERTQYF
size: .; J: TRBJ1-5; V: TRBV12-3/TRBV12-4; D: .; DNA: TGTGCCAGCAGCCCTCAACCGATCGGCAATCAGCCCCAGCATTTT; CDR3: CASSPQPIGNQPQHF
size: .; J: TRBJ2-3; V: TRBV7-2; D: .; DNA: TGTGCCAGCAGCCCGATACCTACCTCTGGGAGGACGCAGTATTTT; CDR3: CASSPIPTSGRTQYF
size: once; J: TRBJ2-7; V: TRBV30; D: .; DNA: TGTGCCTGGAGTGGCCTCAGGGGTTCCTACGAGCAGTACTTC; CDR3: CAWSGLRGSYEQYF
size: few; J: TRBJ2-7; V: TRBV27; D: TRBD2; DNA: TGTGCCAGCAGTTTTAGCGGGAGCGAGCAGTACTTC; CDR3: CASSFSGSEQYF
size: .; J: TRBJ2-5; V: TRBV11-3; D: TRBD2; DNA: TGTGCCAGCAGCCCGAAACCACTAGCGGGGGCGGAGACCCAGTACTTC; CDR3: CASSPKPLAGAETQYF
size: few; J: TRBJ1-2; V: TRBV7-2; D: .; DNA: TGTGCCAGCAGCTTAGGGCGGGGTGGCTACACCTTC; CDR3: CASSLGRGGYTF
size: .; J: TRBJ2-1; V: TRBV11-2; D: .; DNA: TGTGCCAGCAGCTTAGATCTGTCTCGGCCAGTCAGGGAGCAGTTCTTC; CDR3: CASSLDLSRPVREQFF
size: .; J: TRBJ2-2; V: TRBV7-9; D: TRBD1; DNA: TGTGCCAGCAGCCCCAAGACAGGGGTCACCGGGGAGCTGTTTTTT; CDR3: CASSPKTGVTGELFF
size: .; J: TRBJ1-1; V: TRBV20-1; D: .; DNA: TGCAGTGCTAGTAATGCGGGTTATGGGATGAACACTGAAGCTTTCTTT; CDR3: CSASNAGYGMNTEAFF
size: .; J: TRBJ2-7; V: TRBV5-1; D: .; DNA: TGCGCCAGCAGCCAGGGGGGGACCTCCTTCTACGAGCAGTACTTC; CDR3: CASSQGGTSFYEQYF
size: few; J: TRBJ1-1; V: TRBV6-5; D: .; DNA: TGTGCCAGCAGGACGGGGGGTCAGCGCACTGAAGCTTTCTTT; CDR3: CASRTGGQRTEAFF
size: .; J: TRBJ2-1; V: TRBV7-9; D: .; DNA: TGTGCCAGCAGCTTGGATACGGAGACTCAGTTCTTC; CDR3: CASSLDTETQFF
size: many; J: TRBJ1-3; V: TRBV7-2; D: .; DNA: TGTGCCAGCAGCTCCATCAGGGGAGGCCCCTCTGGAAACACCATATATTTT; CDR3: CASSSIRGGPSGNTIYF
size: few; J: TRBJ2-7; V: TRBV6-2/TRBV6-3; D: .; DNA: TGTGCCAGCAGTCTGACTTACCCGTCCTACGAGCAGTACTTC; CDR3: CASSLTYPSYEQYF
size: .; J: TRBJ2-7; V: TRBV12-3/TRBV12-4; D: .; DNA: TGTGCCAGCAGCCGCGGGGTCGACGAGCAGTACTTC; CDR3: CASSRGVDEQYF
size: .; J: TRBJ1-1; V: TRBV28; D: .; DNA: TGTGCCAGCAGAAGTCGCAATGAAGCTTTCTTT; CDR3: CASRSRNEAFF
size: .; J: TRBJ1-4; V: TRBV12-3/TRBV12-4; D: .; DNA: TGTGCCAGCAGTTTAGTTCCCCAGGCAAAACTGTTTTTT; CDR3: CASSLVPQAKLFF